This T cell receptor beta chain was captured by sequencing in a study of blood T cells in healthy people across ages. The CDR3 is 14 residues long. V shed 2 bases and J shed 6 bases, with 11 bases lying between them. This clonotype was seen at least ten times. Its antigen remains unidentified. Broader study findings: Versus aged donors, long-lived donors had higher diversity and more naive CD4+ cells. Donor CMV status, an unknown factor, possibly confounded changes in expanded clonotypes.

Primed by a sample-barcoded 5' primer and a J-beta primer mix, a second PCR proceeded for about 7 to 11 cycles. Each CDR3 protein gets one entry after TCRdb re-called the 5' RACE reads with MiXCR. The sample lists about 1,500,000 distinct CDR3 sequences, roughly 28% occurring once. Sequenced input: blood. This receptor was taken from a woman aged 25 to 39 in good health. The genes are TRBV12-3 or TRBV12-4 and TRBJ2-1, with D possibly TRBD2 on 6 matching bases. As DNA, the CDR3 is TGTGCCAGCAGTTTACCCCCTAGCGCCAATGAGCAGTTCTTC. This encodes CASSLPPSANEQFF.